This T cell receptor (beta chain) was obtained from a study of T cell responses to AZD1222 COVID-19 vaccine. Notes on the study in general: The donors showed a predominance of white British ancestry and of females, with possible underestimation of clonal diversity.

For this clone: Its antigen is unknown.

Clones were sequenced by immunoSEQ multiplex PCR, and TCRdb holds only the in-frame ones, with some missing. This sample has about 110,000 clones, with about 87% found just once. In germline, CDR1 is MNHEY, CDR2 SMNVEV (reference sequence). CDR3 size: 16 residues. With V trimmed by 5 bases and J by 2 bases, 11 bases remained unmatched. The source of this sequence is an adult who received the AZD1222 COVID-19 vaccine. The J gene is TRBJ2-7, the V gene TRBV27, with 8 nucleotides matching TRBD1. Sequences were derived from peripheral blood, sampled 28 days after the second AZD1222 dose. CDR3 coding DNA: TGTGCCAGCAGTCGGAGGACAGGGATTTCAGCCTACGAGCAGTACTTC. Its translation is CASSRRTGISAYEQYF.